This T cell receptor beta chain was documented in a study of OX40 agonist ivuxolimab in advanced cancers. The wider study: A diagnosis of hepatocellular carcinoma, melanoma, renal cell or head and neck cancer was present in dose-escalation patients. Partial responses occurred in Three dose-escalation patients, one with hepatocellular carcinoma and two with cutaneous melanoma.

With regard to this clone: Its target is not known.

In germline, CDR1 is SGHNT, CDR2 YYREEE (reference sequence). There are 17 residues in the CDR3. The trim removed 0 bases at V and 0 bases at J, leaving 9 bases unmatched. Patients were excluded for autoimmune disease history or systemic immunosuppression. Data came from immunoSEQ multiplex PCR; TCRdb stores just in-frame clones and leaves some out. There are fewer than 90,000 clones in the sample; approximately 86% occur only once, and around 0.8% lies in the top ten. Study-level findings and limits: Antigen targets of the expanded peripheral T cells went undetermined.

This sequence joins TRBV5-4 and TRBJ2-7; TRBD2 matches at 7 bases. The clonotype was recovered from an adult with an advanced solid tumor such as melanoma, head and neck, liver or kidney cancer. The source material was CD4+ or CD8+ T cells sorted from blood, sampled in a trial of the OX40 agonist ivuxolimab. As DNA, the CDR3 is TGTGCCAGCAGCTTGGATAGCGGGTACACTAGCTCCTACGAGCAGTACTTC. This sequence encodes CASSLDSGYTSSYEQYF. Full variable domain (rest looked up from reference TRBV5-4 and TRBJ2-7): ETGVTQSPTHLIKTRGQQVTLRCSSQSGHNTVSWYQQALGQGPQFIFQYYREEENGRGNFPPRFSGLQFPNYSSELNVNALELDDSALYLCASSLDSGYTSSYEQYFGPGTRLTVT.